Given below is one TCR beta chain in context. The V gene's germline CDR1 is MGHRA and CDR2 YSYEKL. The CDR3 runs to 11 residues. Trimming took off 8 bases at V and 4 bases at J, with 6 bases between the two ends. Only in-frame clones appear in the TCRdb table, and some are missing; sequencing was by immunoSEQ multiplex PCR. The sample has more than 2 million clones, almost 96% seen once. This sample is drawn from a study of shared clonotypes between healthy human individuals. The chain links TRBV4-1 to TRBJ1-5; D call uncertain. The clonotype comes from a man aged 18 to 30 in good health. Material: naive CD4+ T cells sorted from blood. The subset is: CD45RA+ positively selected. The DNA of the CDR3 is TGCGCCAGCGCTCCAAATCAGCCCCAGCATTTT. This sequence encodes CASAPNQPQHF.